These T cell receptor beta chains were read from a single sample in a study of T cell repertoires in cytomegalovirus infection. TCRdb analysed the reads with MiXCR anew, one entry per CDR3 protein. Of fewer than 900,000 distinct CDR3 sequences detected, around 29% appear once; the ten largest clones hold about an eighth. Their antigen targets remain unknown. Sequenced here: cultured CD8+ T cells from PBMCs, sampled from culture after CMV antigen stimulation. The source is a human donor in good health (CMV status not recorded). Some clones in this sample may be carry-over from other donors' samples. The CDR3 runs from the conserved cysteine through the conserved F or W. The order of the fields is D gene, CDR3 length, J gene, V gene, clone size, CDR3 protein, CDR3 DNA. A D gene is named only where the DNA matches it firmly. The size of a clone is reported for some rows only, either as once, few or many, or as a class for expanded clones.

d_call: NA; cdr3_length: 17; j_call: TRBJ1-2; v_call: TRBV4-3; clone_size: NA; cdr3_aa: CASSQEPSPGLGYGYTF; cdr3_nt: TGCGCCAGCAGCCAAGAGCCCTCGCCAGGGCTGGGCTATGGCTACACCTTC
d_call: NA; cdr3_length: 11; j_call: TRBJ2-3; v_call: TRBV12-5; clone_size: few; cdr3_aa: CATGSTDTQYF; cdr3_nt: TGTGCTACCGGGAGCACAGATACGCAGTATTTT
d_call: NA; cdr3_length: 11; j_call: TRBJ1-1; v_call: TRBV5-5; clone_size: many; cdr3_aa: CASSQGLEAFF; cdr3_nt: TGTGCCAGCAGCCAGGGACTTGAAGCTTTCTTT
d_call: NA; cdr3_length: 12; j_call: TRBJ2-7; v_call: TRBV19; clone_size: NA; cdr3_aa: CASSIGKREQYF; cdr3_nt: TGTGCCAGTAGTATCGGGAAGCGGGAGCAGTACTTC
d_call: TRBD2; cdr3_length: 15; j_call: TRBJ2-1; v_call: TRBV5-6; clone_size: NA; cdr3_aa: CASRNPSGGAWEQFF; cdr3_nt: TGTGCCAGCAGAAACCCTAGCGGGGGGGCCTGGGAGCAGTTCTTC
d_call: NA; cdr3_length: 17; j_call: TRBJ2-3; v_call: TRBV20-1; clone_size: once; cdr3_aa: CSARDPLDRTSTDTQYF; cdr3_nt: TGCAGTGCTAGAGATCCATTAGACAGAACTAGCACAGATACGCAGTATTTT
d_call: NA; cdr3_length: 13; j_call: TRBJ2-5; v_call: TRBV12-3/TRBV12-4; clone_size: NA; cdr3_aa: CASSPGLKETQYF; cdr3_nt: TGTGCCAGCAGCCCTGGGTTAAAAGAGACCCAGTACTTC
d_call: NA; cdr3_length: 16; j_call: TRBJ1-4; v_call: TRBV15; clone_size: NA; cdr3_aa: CATSRDRGPTEEKLFF; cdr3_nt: TGTGCCACCAGCAGAGATCGGGGCCCCACGGAAGAAAAACTGTTTTTT
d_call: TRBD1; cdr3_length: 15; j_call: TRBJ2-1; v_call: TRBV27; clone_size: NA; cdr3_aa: CASSPNRGLGNEQFF; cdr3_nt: TGTGCCAGCAGCCCTAACAGGGGCCTGGGGAATGAGCAGTTCTTC
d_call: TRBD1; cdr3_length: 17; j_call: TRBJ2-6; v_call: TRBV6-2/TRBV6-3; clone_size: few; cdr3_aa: CASKGGFTSSGANVLTF; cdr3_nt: TGTGCCAGCAAAGGGGGCTTTACGAGCTCTGGGGCCAACGTCCTGACTTTC
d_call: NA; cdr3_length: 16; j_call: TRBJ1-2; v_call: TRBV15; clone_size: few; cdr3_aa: CATSSSRHPSNYGYTF; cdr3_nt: TGTGCCACCAGCAGTTCTCGACATCCTTCTAACTATGGCTACACCTTC
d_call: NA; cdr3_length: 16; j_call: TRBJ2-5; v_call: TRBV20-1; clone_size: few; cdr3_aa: CSASVPRVRWGETQYF; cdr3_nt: TGCAGTGCTAGTGTCCCCCGGGTCCGCTGGGGGGAGACCCAGTACTTC
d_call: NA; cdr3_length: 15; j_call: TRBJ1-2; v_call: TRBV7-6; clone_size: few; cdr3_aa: CASSLRGGTDYGYTF; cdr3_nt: TGTGCCAGCAGTTTACGCGGGGGGACGGACTATGGCTACACCTTC
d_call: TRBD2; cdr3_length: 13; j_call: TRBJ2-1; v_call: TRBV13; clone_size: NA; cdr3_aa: CASSSGGASEQFF; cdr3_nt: TGTGCCAGCAGCTCCGGGGGGGCGAGCGAGCAGTTCTTC
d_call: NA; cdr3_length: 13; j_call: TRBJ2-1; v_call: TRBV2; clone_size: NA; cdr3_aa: CASSEVTGVEQFF; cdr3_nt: TGTGCCAGCAGTGAAGTAACGGGGGTTGAGCAGTTCTTC
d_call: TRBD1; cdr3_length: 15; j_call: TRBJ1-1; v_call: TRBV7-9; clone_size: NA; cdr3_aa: CASSLIGTGATEAFF; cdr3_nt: TGTGCCAGCAGCTTAATAGGGACAGGGGCAACTGAAGCTTTCTTT
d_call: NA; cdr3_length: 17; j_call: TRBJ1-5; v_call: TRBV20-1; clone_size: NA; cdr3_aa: CSARPRTAWSPNQPQHF; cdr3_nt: TGCAGTGCTAGACCTAGGACAGCTTGGTCGCCAAATCAGCCCCAGCATTTT
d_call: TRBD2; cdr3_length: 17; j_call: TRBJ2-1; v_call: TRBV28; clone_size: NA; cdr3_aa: CASSLPSVRAGVNEQFF; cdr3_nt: TGTGCCAGCAGTTTACCCTCGGTGAGAGCGGGGGTAAATGAGCAGTTCTTC
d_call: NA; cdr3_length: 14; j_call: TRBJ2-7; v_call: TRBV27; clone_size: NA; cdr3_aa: CASRLQGSAYEQYF; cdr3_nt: TGTGCCAGCAGGCTACAGGGAAGCGCCTACGAGCAGTACTTC
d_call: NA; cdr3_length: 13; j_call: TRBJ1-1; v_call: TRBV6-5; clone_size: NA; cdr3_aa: CASRPESYTEAFF; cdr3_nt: TGTGCCAGCAGGCCAGAGTCCTACACTGAAGCTTTCTTT
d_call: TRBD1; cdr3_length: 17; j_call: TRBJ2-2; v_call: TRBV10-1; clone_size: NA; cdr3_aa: CASSETSGTGNTGELFF; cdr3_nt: TGCGCCAGCAGTGAAACCTCCGGGACAGGGAACACCGGGGAGCTGTTTTTT
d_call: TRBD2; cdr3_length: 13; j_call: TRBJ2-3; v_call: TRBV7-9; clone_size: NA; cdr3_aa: CASSGPIAGPQYF; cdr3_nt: TGTGCCAGCAGCGGCCCCATAGCGGGACCGCAGTATTTT